The rows below give T cell receptor beta chains drawn from one sample of a study of blood T cell repertoires in COVID-19. Using immunoSEQ multiplex PCR, the repertoire was profiled, and TCRdb retains in-frame clones only, with some absent. The table has about 240,000 clones, approximately 86% seen once. Sample: PBMCs or T cells enriched from blood (not recorded which). The receptors were gathered from a woman in her thirties or forties with acute COVID-19. Each CDR3 is given without its conserved first and last residue. Each record gives: V gene, J gene, CDR3 protein.

TRBV27,TRBJ1-1,ASSPRTGRNTEAF
TRBV27,TRBJ2-1,ASGLQVYEQF
TRBV28,TRBJ2-3,ASLRQSTDTQY
TRBV24-1,TRBJ2-2,ATSDLGRTGELF
TRBV5-5,TRBJ2-7,ASSSGTSAYEQY
TRBV15,TRBJ1-1,ATSRAGTGDSEAF
TRBV7-3,TRBJ2-2,ASSLRGQGASGELF
TRBV7-3,TRBJ2-7,ASSSTSGRATEQY
TRBV19,TRBJ2-2,ASSIGGGGTGELF
TRBV5-4,TRBJ2-7,ASSLPDNYEQY
TRBV3-1/TRBV3-2,TRBJ1-2,ASSHGQVDGYT
TRBV6-1,TRBJ1-2,ASSDGTQRDNYGYT
TRBV18,TRBJ2-2,ASSPPFHQKTGETGELF
TRBV7-9,TRBJ1-2,ASSLGEGNYGYT
TRBV12-3/TRBV12-4,TRBJ1-2,ASSSRQGYT
TRBV3-1/TRBV3-2,TRBJ1-2,ASSHPLTGATYGYT
TRBV5-6,TRBJ2-1,ASIRTGNLNEQF
TRBV13,TRBJ2-7,ASSFRGSYEQY
TRBV15,TRBJ2-1,ATSRRGLPEEF
TRBV11-3,TRBJ1-1,ASSFAGNTEAF
TRBV3-1/TRBV3-2,TRBJ2-7,ASPGAGGHRGEQY
TRBV14,TRBJ2-1,ASSPTGNSYNEQF
TRBV27,TRBJ2-5,ASSVADEETQY
TRBV7-9,TRBJ1-3,ASSPPFAGEAGNTIY
TRBV2,TRBJ2-3,ASSVEQGPTDTQY
TRBV5-6,TRBJ2-6,ASSFRGNIRSGANVLT
TRBV11-3,TRBJ1-3,ASSLTFSGNTIY
TRBV19,TRBJ2-7,ASSMDRDAYEQY
TRBV7-9,TRBJ1-3,ASSDRGDSGNTIY
TRBV5-1,TRBJ2-1,ASSGGLDNEQF
TRBV2,TRBJ2-7,ASSLRGHYEQY
TRBV4-1,TRBJ1-2,ASSQLTGDYGYT
TRBV19,TRBJ1-5,ATLRQGGSNQPQH
TRBV5-4,TRBJ1-1,ASSPGQGRTEAF
TRBV14,TRBJ2-1,ASSLFLASYNEQF
TRBV7-2,TRBJ2-2,ASSLGGSLAGELF
TRBV6-5,TRBJ2-2,ASSYFGGVTGELF
TRBV5-5,TRBJ1-6,ASCRDRNSPLH
TRBV7-8,TRBJ2-7,ASSVVPGTSSYEQY
TRBV9,TRBJ1-2,ASSVDVQDGYT
TRBV21-1,TRBJ2-7,ASSPRDRRLYEQY
TRBV6-5,TRBJ2-2,ATTRSQGTGELF
TRBV7-9,TRBJ2-3,ASSLDRAGPTTDTQY
TRBV19,TRBJ2-1,ASSIPAGAGNEQF
TRBV19,TRBJ1-5,ASSIGTSALSQPQH
TRBV29-1,TRBJ2-7,SVGLALGGHEQY
TRBV23-1,TRBJ2-2,ASSQSRSRGKNTGELF
TRBV9,TRBJ2-7,ASSVQGVGGEQY
TRBV19,TRBJ1-6,ASTDSSGSYNSPLH
TRBV5-4,TRBJ1-2,ASSPGQVGGYGYT
TRBV9,TRBJ2-1,ASSDEGTSNKAPYNEQF
TRBV9,TRBJ2-2,ASSEKTGMGTGELF